Given below is one TCR beta chain in context. Its antigen is not yet known. No base-level quality is on record; no much larger clone is a single base apart. In the paper's terms, the time point label means: pre-transplant. Thawed unstimulated PBMCs were stained for CD3, CD4 and CD8 and FACS-sorted into CD3+CD4+ and CD3+CD8+ populations. Randomization to immunosuppression withdrawal applied to every one of the 8 studied subjects. The Qiagen DNeasy Blood and Tissue Kit was used to isolate genomic DNA. The data originate from a study of T cell clones after liver transplantation (dated by TCRdb to the late 2010s). In terms of the full investigation: ITN030ST, the source of the samples, was a randomized trial that attempted immunosuppression withdrawal within 2 years of liver transplantation. Donor-reactive T cell clones were identified by TCRbeta sequencing after a pre-transplant mixed lymphocyte reaction and then tracked in post-transplant blood. Third party-reactive TCRbeta sequences from pre-transplant MLRs were also identified as an antigen-independent comparator for donor-reactive sequences. Of the eight recipients, three were HCV-positive, while the remaining recipients had been transplanted for non-autoimmune, non-viral indications. The subjects received no induction therapy and were kept on standard immunosuppression until randomization at 12-24 months post-transplant. Tolerance was defined as complete withdrawal of immunosuppression for at least one year without a rise in liver enzymes beyond twice the upper limit of normal. Blood samples were taken pre-transplant, pre-randomization before withdrawal, and post-randomization after full withdrawal or failed withdrawal. Of the 8 liver transplant recipients making up the studied cohort, 3 were classified as tolerant and 5 as non-tolerant.

Frozen genomic DNA underwent high-throughput TCRbeta CDR3 sequencing by immunoSEQ, including PCR amplification, mapping, bias correction and internal controls. The original methods were these. Productive rearrangements were retained, and unique TCRbeta sequences were defined by the CDR3 nucleotide sequence together with the V and J gene. Donor-reactive sequences required at least 5-fold expansion in CFSE-low cells versus unstimulated pre-transplant cells and at least 0.01% frequency. Minimum frequency thresholds were set for each subject based on the unstimulated sample with the lowest template count, ensuring at least 90% detection power. Jensen-Shannon divergence between the top 1000 TCRbeta sequences post-transplant and pre-transplant was used to measure repertoire turnover. Two-sided Fisher's exact tests were used to test for changes in how often donor-reactive sequences were detected. Held by TCRdb, this immuneACCESS table contains in-frame sequences only and omits some clones. Under half of the omission traces to an unresolved V gene where checked; the cause of the rest is unknown. Clonal size and the V and J genes are those of that table, whereas D and trimming came from the DNA. The sample table holds some 59,000 clones, of which about two thirds were seen once. Roughly 15% of the sample is held by the ten biggest clonotypes.

Study-level results and caveats: Because no allograft tissue specimens were available, donor-reactive T cells may have migrated into the graft instead of being deleted. Donor-reactive sequences decreased more than third party-reactive sequences, which suggests partial antigen-specific deletion that was not related to withdrawal success. The conclusions were considered preliminary, being limited by small, heterogeneous patient numbers and non-standardized post-transplant time points. In 5 of 8 subjects, circulating donor-reactive CD4 TCRbeta sequences decreased significantly after transplant, regardless of tolerance or HCV status. After accounting for repertoire turnover, donor-reactive detection was significantly reduced in 7 of 8 subjects for CD4 and 8 of 8 for CD8. In two subjects, low numbers of available donor cells limited the measurable donor-reactive repertoire.

The TCR originated in a human donor who received a liver transplant. Sequencing used CD4+ T cells from blood, obtained before liver transplant.

Here the CDR3 is given as CASNAGTLRTDTQYF. The DNA sequence reads TGTGCCAGCAACGCCGGGACACTCAGGACAGATACGCAGTATTTT. The chain is encoded by TRBV6-5 joined to TRBJ2-3; a tentative D match to TRBD1 spans 6 bases. There are 15 amino acids in the CDR3, from cysteine to phenylalanine inclusive. CDR3 DNA is the only sequence kept; it has 45 bases, read in frame from the first base. The germline V gene provides CDR1 MNHEY and CDR2 SVGAGI. V sheds 7 bases and J sheds 3 bases, leaving 17 bases between their ends.